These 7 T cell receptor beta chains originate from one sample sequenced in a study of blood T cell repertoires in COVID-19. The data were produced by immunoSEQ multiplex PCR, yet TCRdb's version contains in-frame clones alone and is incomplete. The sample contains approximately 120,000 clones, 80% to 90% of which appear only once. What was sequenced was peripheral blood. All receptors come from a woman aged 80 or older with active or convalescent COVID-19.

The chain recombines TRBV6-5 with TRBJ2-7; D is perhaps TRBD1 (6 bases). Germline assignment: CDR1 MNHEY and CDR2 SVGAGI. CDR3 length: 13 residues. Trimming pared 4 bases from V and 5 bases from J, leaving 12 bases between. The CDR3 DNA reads TGTGCCAGCAGTTCCCCCGGGACAAACGAGCAGTACTTC. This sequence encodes CASSSPGTNEQYF.

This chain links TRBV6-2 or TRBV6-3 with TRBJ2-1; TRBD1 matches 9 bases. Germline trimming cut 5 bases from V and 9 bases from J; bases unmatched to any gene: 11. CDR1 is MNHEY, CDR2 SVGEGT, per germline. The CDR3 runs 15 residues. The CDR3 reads CASSRPRTGESEQFF. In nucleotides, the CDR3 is TGTGCCAGCAGTCGCCCCCGGACAGGGGAAAGTGAGCAGTTCTTC.

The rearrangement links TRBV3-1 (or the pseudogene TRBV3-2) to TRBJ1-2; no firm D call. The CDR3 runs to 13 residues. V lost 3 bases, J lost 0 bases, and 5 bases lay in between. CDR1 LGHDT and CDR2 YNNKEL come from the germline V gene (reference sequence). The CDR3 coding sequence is TGTGCCAGCAGCCAGGCAACTAACTATGGCTACACCTTC. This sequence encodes CASSQATNYGYTF.

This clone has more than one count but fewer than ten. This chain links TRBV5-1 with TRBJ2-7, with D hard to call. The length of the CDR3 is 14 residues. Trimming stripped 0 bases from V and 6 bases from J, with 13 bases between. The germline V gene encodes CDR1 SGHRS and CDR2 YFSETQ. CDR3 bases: TGCGCCAGCAGCTTGGAAGGAGCTGGGTCCGAGCAGTACTTC. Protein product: CASSLEGAGSEQYF.

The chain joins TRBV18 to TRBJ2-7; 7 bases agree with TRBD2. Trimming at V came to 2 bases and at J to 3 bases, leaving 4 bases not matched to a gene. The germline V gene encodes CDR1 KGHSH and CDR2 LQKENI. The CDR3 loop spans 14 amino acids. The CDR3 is CASSPRLADYEQYF. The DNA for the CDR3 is TGTGCCAGCTCACCAAGACTAGCTGACTACGAGCAGTACTTC.

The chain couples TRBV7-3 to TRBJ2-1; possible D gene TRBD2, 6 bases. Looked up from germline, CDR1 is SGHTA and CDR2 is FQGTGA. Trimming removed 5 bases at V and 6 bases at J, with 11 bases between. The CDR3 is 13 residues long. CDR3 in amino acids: CASSPGTSNEQFF. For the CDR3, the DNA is TGTGCCAGCAGCCCAGGGACTTCCAATGAGCAGTTCTTC.

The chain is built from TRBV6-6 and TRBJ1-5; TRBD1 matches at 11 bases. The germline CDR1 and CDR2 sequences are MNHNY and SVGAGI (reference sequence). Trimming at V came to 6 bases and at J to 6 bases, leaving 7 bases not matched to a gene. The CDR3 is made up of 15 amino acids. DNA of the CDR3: TGTGCCAGCAGCCGGAGGACAGGGGGCCTTCAGCCCCAGCATTTT. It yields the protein CASSRRTGGLQPQHF.